Each of the 27 T cell receptor beta chains below was sequenced from the same sample in a study of T cell repertoires in cytomegalovirus infection (dated by TCRdb to about 2019). The sample's treatment or condition label is to be understood as: in vitro stimulation with specific CMV peptide epitopes to enrich CMV-specific T cells. The run used an Illumina HiSeq 1500. The raw public data were reprocessed by TCRdb itself: fastp quality trimming at Q25, MiXCR clonotype calling, in-frame beta chains only. Entries are consolidated by CDR3 protein sequence, retaining the most common genes and DNA. Counted in this sample were a few hundred thousand distinct CDR3 sequences; 34% of them appeared once. The biggest ten clones account for approximately 13% of the sample. For these receptors, no antigen is known. The specimen was cultured PBMCs, collected from culture after CMV antigen stimulation. All receptors come from a human donor in good health (CMV status not recorded). Some clones in this sample may be carry-over from other donors' samples.

V usage is TRBV7-2 and J usage is TRBJ2-1, with 7 bases that match TRBD2. CDR1 SGHTA and CDR2 FQGNSA come from the germline V gene. The CDR3 sequence is 16 residues long. The V and J ends lost 5 bases and 2 bases, in that order; junction bases with no gene match: 9. The CDR3 here is CASSPRGLAAYNEQFF. In nucleotides, the CDR3 is TGTGCCAGCAGCCCGAGAGGGCTAGCGGCCTACAATGAGCAGTTCTTC.

This clonotype was observed a single time. This may be a read error: a much more frequent sequence differs by one nucleotide. V and J are TRBV7-2 and TRBJ2-5, with 9 nucleotides matching TRBD2. Germline assignment: CDR1 SGHTA and CDR2 FQGNSA. The CDR3 totals 15 residues. V lost 7 bases to trimming and J lost 3 bases; unmatched junction nucleotides: 9. In DNA form, the CDR3 reads TGTGCCAGCAACAAACGACTAGCGGTGGAAGAGACCCAGTACTTC. This gives the protein CASNKRLAVEETQYF.

This clonotype was counted only a few times. The genes are TRBV4-1 and TRBJ1-1; TRBD1 aligns across 10 bases. The germline CDR1 and CDR2 sequences are MGHRA and YSYEKL. J was trimmed by 9 bases and V by 4 bases; bases with no gene match: 8. This CDR3 comprises 14 residues. This CDR3 reads CASSPGQGWNKAFF. The CDR3 region has the DNA TGCGCCAGCAGCCCGGGACAGGGGTGGAATAAAGCTTTCTTT.

This clonotype was observed a few times. V and J are TRBV24-1 and TRBJ2-2, with unresolved D. With 2 bases removed from V and 6 bases from J, the gap between germline ends came to 9 bases. The germline gives CDR1 KGHDR, CDR2 SFDVKD. The CDR3 runs to 14 residues. CDR3 DNA sequence: TGTGCCACCAGTGATTCCCCAGGACCCGGGGAGCTGTTTTTT. It encodes CATSDSPGPGELFF.

The rearrangement links TRBV4-1 to TRBJ2-1, with 9 bases aligning to TRBD2. This CDR3 is 18 amino acids long. Germline V gives CDR1 MGHRA, CDR2 YSYEKL. Trimming at V came to 5 bases and at J to 2 bases, leaving 13 bases not matched to a gene. CDR3 DNA sequence: TGCGCCAGCAGCTTTTCCGCCTCGGCGGGAGGGCCCTACAATGAGCAGTTCTTC. This gives the protein CASSFSASAGGPYNEQFF.

The chain has TRBV9 and TRBJ1-3; D is possibly TRBD1 (5 bases). Germline lookup yields CDR1 SGDLS and CDR2 YYNGEE. The CDR3 consists of 14 residues. V shed 3 bases and J shed 8 bases, with 15 bases lying between them. The CDR3 loop reads CASSALGRVDTIYF. DNA for the CDR3: TGTGCCAGCAGCGCTCTAGGCAGGGTCGACACCATATATTTT.

This clonotype has a handful of counts. The chain links TRBV7-2 to TRBJ2-6, with D perhaps matching TRBD2 (6 bases). The CDR3 contains 15 residues. V was shortened by 6 bases and J by 4 bases, with 13 bases between the two germline ends. Germline CDR1 and CDR2: SGHTA and FQGNSA. CDR3 residues: CASSPRREGANVLTF. The CDR3 nucleotides are TGTGCCAGCAGTCCTAGGCGGGAAGGGGCCAACGTCCTGACTTTC.

This chain links TRBV12-3 or TRBV12-4 with TRBJ2-3, with D perhaps matching TRBD1 or TRBD2 (6 bases each). Trimming stripped 3 bases from V and 1 base from J, with 11 bases between. The CDR3 spans 15 residues. DNA for the CDR3: TGTGCCAGCAGTTTGGGGGGCGCCCGCACAGATACGCAGTATTTT. It translates to CASSLGGARTDTQYF.

The rearrangement uses TRBV24-1 and TRBJ2-4; D assignment may be TRBD1 or TRBD2 (5 bases each). The CDR3 runs to 16 residues. Per germline, CDR1 KGHDR and CDR2 SFDVKD. Deletions cut 3 bases from V and 3 bases from J, with 14 bases between. CDR3 in DNA: TGTGCCACCAGTGATCCCCAGGGTGGAGGCAAAAACATTCAGTACTTC. As protein: CATSDPQGGGKNIQYF.

The chain carries TRBV19 and TRBJ2-5; 8 nucleotides match TRBD2. The germline gives CDR1 LNHDA, CDR2 SQIVND (reference sequence). With V trimmed by 3 bases and J by 0 bases, 6 bases remained unmatched. The CDR3 is made up of 16 amino acids. CDR3 in DNA: TGTGCCAGTAGTATTGGGTTAGCGGGGAACCAAGAGACCCAGTACTTC. It translates to CASSIGLAGNQETQYF.

The chain employs TRBV27 and TRBJ2-1, with 9 bases aligning to TRBD2. This CDR3 has 19 amino acids. With 0 bases clipped from V and 5 bases from J, the junction kept 14 bases outside the gene matches. Germline V CDR1 and CDR2: MNHEY, SMNVEV (reference sequence). CDR3 sequence (DNA): TGTGCCAGCAGTTTATCAGGGGATTGGTTTGCTAGCGGGGACAATGAGCAGTTCTTC. It is translated as CASSLSGDWFASGDNEQFF.

V usage is TRBV12-5 and J usage is TRBJ1-1; D is possibly TRBD1 (5 bases). V lost 2 bases and J lost 7, with 20 bases in between. The germline gives CDR1 LGHNT, CDR2 FRNRAP. This CDR3 spans 16 amino acids. The CDR3 loop reads CASGLPLGALSREAFF. The CDR3 DNA reads as TGTGCTAGTGGTTTGCCCCTAGGGGCCCTGAGTCGTGAAGCTTTCTTT.

This clonotype has a count of ten or more. The chain links TRBV4-3 to TRBJ2-3; D is unresolved. This CDR3 is 16 amino acids long. V was shortened by 2 bases and J by 0 bases, with 12 bases between the two germline ends. Germline CDR1 and CDR2: LGHNA and YSLEER. The CDR3 is CASSQPDIPSTDTQYF. The CDR3 DNA reads as TGCGCCAGCAGCCAACCAGACATTCCTAGCACAGATACGCAGTATTTT.

As DNA, the CDR3 is TGTGCCAGCAGCCGAGTTAGCGGGAGGGCCTACAATGAGCAGTTCTTC. Amino acid sequence: CASSRVSGRAYNEQFF. The chain joins TRBV3-1 to TRBJ2-1, with 11 bases lining up with TRBD2. J was trimmed by 2 bases and V by 4 bases; bases with no gene match: 4. CDR3 length: 16 amino acids. Germline lookup yields CDR1 LGHDT and CDR2 YNNKEL (reference sequence).

The V call is TRBV5-4, the J call TRBJ2-1, with D perhaps matching TRBD2 (6 bases). The CDR3 loop spans 16 amino acids. Germline CDR1 and CDR2: SGHNT and YYREEE (reference sequence). Deletions cut 0 bases from V and 1 base from J, with 11 bases between. The CDR3 reads CASSLAVLASYNEQFF. CDR3 sequence (DNA): TGTGCCAGCAGCTTGGCCGTCCTAGCGTCCTACAATGAGCAGTTCTTC.

On this clonotype itself: The junction does not match germline at one end; this may be a read error. This chain uses TRBV20-1 with TRBJ1-1; perhaps TRBD1 as D (5 bases). CDR1 is DFQATT, CDR2 SNEGSKA, per germline (reference sequence). This CDR3 has 12 residues. The CDR3 loop is CSPRGTNTEAFF. CDR3 bases: TGCAGTCCTAGGGGTACGAACACTGAAGCTTTCTTT.

CDR3 nucleotides: TGCGCCAGCAGCCTTAGACAGGGCGACGACTATGGCTACACCTTC. Translation: CASSLRQGDDYGYTF. The chain carries TRBV4-3 and TRBJ1-2; 7 nucleotides match TRBD1. The CDR3 extends over 15 amino acids. Per germline, CDR1 LGHNA and CDR2 YSLEER. V lost 4 bases, J lost 3 bases, and 8 bases stayed unmatched.

In this sample, this clonotype turned up a few times. The chain is built from TRBV7-2 and TRBJ1-3; possible D gene TRBD1, 5 bases. V gave up 4 bases and J gave up 3 bases, with 7 bases separating them. The CDR3 sequence is 13 residues long. Germline V lookup: CDR1 SGHTA, CDR2 FQGNSA. CDR3 in amino acids: CASSSGLGNTIYF. Here the CDR3 DNA reads TGTGCCAGCAGCTCGGGACTTGGAAACACCATATATTTT.

In the case of this clonotype: A read error may produce the germline difference seen at one junction end. V and J are TRBV19 and TRBJ2-1; 12 nucleotides align to TRBD2. This CDR3 has 19 residues. Germline-derived CDR1 and CDR2 are LNHDA and SQIVND (reference sequence). CDR3 loop: CASSIDLLAGGPLTNEQSF. DNA of the CDR3: TGTGCCAGTAGTATAGATTTGCTAGCGGGAGGGCCGCTTACTAATGAGCAGTCCTTC.

There are a few counts of this clonotype. The CDR3 DNA reads TGTGCCAGCAGGGGGTGGTCCTACAATGAGCAGTTCTTC. Its protein is CASRGWSYNEQFF. V gene TRBV27 combines with J gene TRBJ2-1, with D unclear. Germline V gives CDR1 MNHEY, CDR2 SMNVEV (reference sequence). V shed 6 bases and J shed 1 base, with 7 bases lying between them. The CDR3 contains 13 residues.

The rearrangement uses TRBV2 and TRBJ2-4; TRBD2 aligns across 11 bases. The CDR3 has 19 residues. Germline V gene sequence: CDR1 SNHLY, CDR2 FYNNEI. With 5 bases clipped from V and 4 bases from J, the junction kept 16 bases outside the gene matches. CDR3 sequence (DNA): TGTGCCAGCAGTCGATTCCAGACTAGCGGGGTCTCCGGGAAAAACATTCAGTACTTC. Translated, it gives CASSRFQTSGVSGKNIQYF.

The rearrangement joins TRBV4-2 to TRBJ2-5, with D unresolved. Trimming took off 0 bases at V and 9 bases at J, with 14 bases between the two ends. In germline, CDR1 is LGHNA, CDR2 YNFKEQ. The CDR3 is 14 residues long. DNA of the CDR3: TGTGCCAGCAGCCAAGATATCGTCCAGACGGCCCAGTACTTC. Its translation: CASSQDIVQTAQYF.

This chain uses TRBV20-1 with TRBJ2-7, with D uncertain. Germline V gene lookup returns CDR1 DFQATT and CDR2 SNEGSKA (reference sequence). The CDR3 spans 13 residues. V was cut by 1 base and J by 0 bases, with 7 bases left in between. The CDR3 sequence is CSARAVSSYEQYV. The CDR3 DNA reads TGCAGTGCTAGAGCTGTTAGCTCCTACGAGCAGTACGTC.

This clonotype was counted ten times or more. The genes are TRBV9 and TRBJ1-2; D is undetermined. V gave up 0 bases and J gave up 4 bases, with 10 bases separating them. The CDR3 is 14 residues long. The germline V gene encodes CDR1 SGDLS and CDR2 YYNGEE. In nucleotides, the CDR3 is TGTGCCAGCAGCGTAGGCGAGGATCCCTATGGCTACACCTTC. It encodes CASSVGEDPYGYTF.

This clonotype has more than one count but fewer than ten. This chain connects TRBV28 to TRBJ1-1; D is uncertain. CDR1 is MDHEN, CDR2 SYDVKM, per germline. The CDR3 consists of 12 residues. Trimming shortened V by 8 bases and J by 0 bases, and 7 bases separated the two germline ends. The CDR3 loop is CASSELNTEAFF. CDR3 DNA: TGTGCCAGCTCTGAACTGAACACTGAAGCTTTCTTT.

Only a few counts were recorded for this clonotype. The chain employs TRBV7-2 and TRBJ2-7; 13 bases align to TRBD2. The CDR3 contains 17 residues. CDR1 and CDR2 (germline): SGHTA, FQGNSA. With V trimmed by 5 bases and J by 0 bases, 7 bases remained unmatched. The CDR3 nucleotides read TGTGCCAGCAGCCCCGGGACTAGCGGGATTTTCTCCTACGAGCAGTACTTC. This codes for CASSPGTSGIFSYEQYF.

The CDR3 spells CAIRGQGNNEQFF. CDR3 coding DNA: TGTGCCATCAGGGGACAGGGGAACAATGAGCAGTTCTTC. The gene calls are TRBV10-3 and TRBJ2-1, with 10 bases fitting TRBD1. The J segment lost 5 bases and the V segment lost 6 bases, leaving 1 base of the junction unmatched. CDR3 length equals 13 residues. Germline CDR1 reads ENHRY; CDR2 reads SYGVKD.